This TCR beta chain comes out of a study of shared clonotypes between healthy human individuals. Here immunoSEQ multiplex PCR was the method, and the copy in TCRdb shows in-frame clones only, minus some. The sample gives under 2,500,000 clones, about 94% of which show up once; around 0.13% is in the top ten. The CDR3 is 14 residues long. Germline V gene data show CDR1 as SGHRS and CDR2 as YFSETQ. V lost 0 bases to trimming and J lost 3 bases, with 10 bases between them. The genes are TRBV5-1 and TRBJ2-7; possibly TRBD1 for D (6 bases). The sequence was obtained from a man aged 18 to 29 in good health. Sequenced input: naive CD4+ T cells sorted from blood. Subset given: CD45RA+ positively selected. The CDR3 spells CASSLAPDSYEQYF. In DNA, the CDR3 is TGCGCCAGCAGCTTGGCTCCGGACAGCTACGAGCAGTACTTC. The full variable domain, rest sourced from reference TRBV5-1 and TRBJ2-7, is KAGVTQTPRYLIKTRGQQVTLSCSPISGHRSVSWYQQTPGQGLQFLFEYFSETQRNKGNFPGRFSGRQFSNSRSEMNVSTLELGDSALYLCASSLAPDSYEQYFGPGTRLTVT.